Below are 20 T cell receptor beta chains sequenced from a single sample in a study of cytotoxic CD8 clonotypes in ibrutinib-treated CLL. This table comes from immunoSEQ multiplex PCR, and its TCRdb copy is limited to in-frame clones, with some not included. The sample consists of roughly 300,000 clones, 70% to 80% of them appearing once. Sample: PBMCs, taken at disease progression, from a patient treated with ibrutinib. These receptors were collected from a human donor with chronic lymphocytic leukemia.

The chain uses TRBV10-2 and TRBJ1-5; the D is unclear. This CDR3 has 15 residues. The V end lost 0 bases, the J end lost 9 bases, and 15 bases lay between the germline ends. CDR1 and CDR2 from the germline V gene are WSHSY and SAAADI. DNA for the CDR3: TGCGCCAGCAGTGAGTCGTACGGGTCCTGGGGGCCCCAGCATTTT. It is translated as CASSESYGSWGPQHF.

This clone was seen a handful of times. The V and J genes are TRBV7-3 and TRBJ2-2, with TRBD1 identical over 7 bases. CDR3 length: 16 residues. In germline, CDR1 is SGHTA, CDR2 FQGTGA. Trimming took 5 bases from V and 0 from J; bases not matched to a gene: 6. CDR3 residues: CASSPRDRPNTGELFF. In DNA form, the CDR3 reads TGTGCCAGCAGCCCCCGGGACAGACCGAACACCGGGGAGCTGTTTTTT.

The V and J genes are TRBV10-2 and TRBJ2-7; D possibly corresponds to TRBD2 (6 bases). V was clipped by 2 bases and J by 1 base, with 21 bases between them. Germline V gene lookup returns CDR1 WSHSY and CDR2 SAAADI. CDR3 length: 18 residues. The CDR3 bases are TGCGCCAGCAGTGAGAGGAGACTAGTCGCAGACGTGTCCTACGAGCAGTACTTC. Protein: CASSERRLVADVSYEQYF.

This clone was seen more than once but under ten times. The V call is TRBV6-6, the J call TRBJ1-6; D gene unclear. CDR1 is MNHNY, CDR2 SVGAGI, per germline (reference sequence). CDR3 length equals 16 residues. V was pared by 5 bases and J by 1 base, with 12 bases between. The CDR3 bases are TGTGCCAGCAGTCGGACGAAAGCATCCTATAATTCACCCCTCCACTTT. Its translation is CASSRTKASYNSPLHF.

The rearrangement links TRBV12-5 to TRBJ2-6, with D tentatively TRBD1 or TRBD2 (5 bases each). Germline V gives CDR1 LGHNT, CDR2 FRNRAP. The CDR3 contains 19 residues. Trimming removed 6 bases at V and 4 bases at J, with 25 bases between. The CDR3 loop is CASGPPPGRPGEGANVLTF. DNA of the CDR3: TGTGCTAGTGGCCCACCTCCGGGACGCCCCGGTGAGGGGGCCAACGTCCTGACTTTC.

The chain recombines TRBV2 with TRBJ2-5; no definite D call. CDR1 is SNHLY, CDR2 FYNNEI, per germline. V was clipped by 2 bases and J by 5 bases, with 3 bases between them. The CDR3 runs to 11 residues. The CDR3 DNA sequence: TGTGCCAGCAGTGAACCGGAGACCCAGTACTTC. It specifies CASSEPETQYF.

The rearrangement uses TRBV11-2 and TRBJ2-3; either TRBD1 or TRBD2 may fit D (5 bases each). The germline gives CDR1 SGHAT, CDR2 FQNNGV. The CDR3 has 14 residues. Trimming stripped 5 bases from V and 4 bases from J, with 13 bases between. In DNA, the CDR3 is TGTGCCAGCAGCCCAGGTGGGGGATCAGATACGCAGTATTTT. Translating it yields CASSPGGGSDTQYF.

This sequence joins TRBV5-1 and TRBJ2-7; D is undetermined. V was clipped by 0 bases and J by 3 bases, with 16 bases between them. Germline V CDR1 and CDR2: SGHRS, YFSETQ. CDR3 length equals 16 residues. This chain's CDR3 is CASSLESSPINYEQYF. CDR3 nucleotide sequence: TGCGCCAGCAGCTTGGAGAGCAGCCCTATAAACTACGAGCAGTACTTC.

The genes are TRBV5-1 and TRBJ2-2; TRBD1 matches 9 bases. Germline V lookup: CDR1 SGHRS, CDR2 YFSETQ. The CDR3 contains 19 residues. With 0 bases clipped from V and 2 bases from J, the junction kept 11 bases outside the gene matches. CDR3 residues: CASSLEGPGQGSNTGELFF. CDR3 nucleotides: TGCGCCAGCAGCTTGGAGGGACCGGGACAGGGTAGTAACACCGGGGAGCTGTTTTTT.

This clone has only a few counts. The genes are TRBV5-6 and TRBJ2-3, with D perhaps TRBD1 (5 bases). The ends were cut back, 0 bases at V and 6 bases at J, with 11 bases in the middle. Looked up from germline, CDR1 is SGHDT and CDR2 is YYEEEE. This CDR3 is built from 14 residues. In nucleotides, the CDR3 is TGTGCCAGCAGCTTGGAGGGTGGGGCGGATACGCAGTATTTT. Protein sequence: CASSLEGGADTQYF.

This clone was counted ten times or more. V and J are TRBV14 and TRBJ1-2; D might be TRBD1 (5 bases). Trimming took 1 base from V and 2 from J, leaving 8 bases between them. This CDR3 has 14 residues. Germline CDR1 SGHDN, CDR2 FVKESK. The CDR3 loop is CASSQAPGNYGYTF. CDR3 bases: TGTGCCAGCAGCCAAGCTCCAGGGAACTATGGCTACACCTTC.

The chain combines TRBV7-8 with TRBJ1-1; D is unresolved. The CDR3 sequence is 15 residues long. Germline lookup yields CDR1 SGHVS and CDR2 FQNEAQ. V was pared by 2 bases and J by 4 bases, with 14 bases between. The CDR3, as DNA: TGTGCCAGCAGCTTATCTAGGGTGCCGAGCACTGAAGCTTTCTTT. Its translation is CASSLSRVPSTEAFF.

The chain is built from TRBV9 and TRBJ2-7; D call uncertain. The length of the CDR3 is 16 residues. V shed 4 bases and J shed 0 bases, with 17 bases lying between them. The germline gives CDR1 SGDLS, CDR2 YYNGEE. For the CDR3, the DNA is TGTGCCAGCAGCCCGCGCCGAGCGTACCGCTCCTACGAGCAGTACTTC. This translates into CASSPRRAYRSYEQYF.

The chain has TRBV11-1 and TRBJ1-4; TRBD1 matches at 11 bases. This CDR3 has 14 amino acids. The V gene end was trimmed by 5 bases and the J gene end by 8 bases; junction bases not matched to a gene: 4. CDR1 SGHAT and CDR2 FQDESV come from the germline V gene (reference sequence). The CDR3 reads CASSPDRGREKLFF. The CDR3 coding sequence is TGTGCCAGCAGCCCGGACAGGGGGCGAGAAAAACTGTTTTTT.

The chain combines TRBV28 with TRBJ2-5; D is possibly TRBD1 (6 bases). This CDR3 region has 13 residues. CDR1 MDHEN and CDR2 SYDVKM come from the germline V gene. V lost 6 bases to trimming and J lost 5 bases, with 13 bases between them. CDR3: CASRNTGIETQYF. For the CDR3, the DNA is TGTGCCAGCAGAAACACAGGGATCGAGACCCAGTACTTC.

The CDR3 is CASSQDTWSGEGETQYF. The DNA for the CDR3 is TGCGCCAGCAGCCAAGATACGTGGTCAGGGGAGGGCGAGACCCAGTACTTC. This chain joins TRBV4-1 and TRBJ2-5; tentative D call: TRBD2 (7 bases). V lost 0 bases and J lost 5, with 19 bases in between. From germline, CDR1 is MGHRA and CDR2 YSYEKL. The CDR3 extends over 17 amino acids.

The chain combines TRBV18 with TRBJ2-1; 10 bases align to TRBD2. CDR1 is KGHSH and CDR2 is LQKENI in the germline V gene. The CDR3 runs 14 residues. With V trimmed by 4 bases and J by 5 bases, 2 bases remained unmatched. This CDR3 reads CASSLGLADNEQFF. The DNA of the CDR3 is TGTGCCAGCTCACTAGGACTAGCGGACAATGAGCAGTTCTTC.

This chain uses TRBV29-1 with TRBJ2-7; D is perhaps TRBD2 (7 bases). Trimming stripped 8 bases from V and 3 bases from J, with 20 bases between. The CDR3 contains 14 residues. Germline V lookup: CDR1 SQVTM, CDR2 ANQGSEA. This CDR3 reads CSTRGGEESYEQYF. CDR3 bases: TGCAGCACTAGGGGGGGCGAGGAGAGCTACGAGCAGTACTTC.

This clone appeared a few times. Within the sample, other DNA sequences also encode this same CDR3. V usage is TRBV5-1 and J usage is TRBJ1-2; D not resolved. The V gene lost 4 bases and the J gene lost 0 bases, with 13 bases spanning the gap. The germline gives CDR1 SGHRS, CDR2 YFSETQ. The CDR3 sequence is 15 residues long. The CDR3: CASSLVLGANYGYTF. As DNA, the CDR3 is TGCGCCAGCAGCCTCGTTCTAGGAGCTAACTATGGCTACACCTTC.

J is TRBJ2-3 and V is TRBV10-2; D ambiguous. Trimming stripped 3 bases from V and 4 bases from J, with 14 bases between. The CDR3 extends over 15 amino acids. Germline V gene sequence: CDR1 WSHSY, CDR2 SAAADI. CDR3 DNA: TGCGCCAGCAGTGAAACCGGAACTGGGGCAGATACGCAGTATTTT. This sequence encodes CASSETGTGADTQYF.